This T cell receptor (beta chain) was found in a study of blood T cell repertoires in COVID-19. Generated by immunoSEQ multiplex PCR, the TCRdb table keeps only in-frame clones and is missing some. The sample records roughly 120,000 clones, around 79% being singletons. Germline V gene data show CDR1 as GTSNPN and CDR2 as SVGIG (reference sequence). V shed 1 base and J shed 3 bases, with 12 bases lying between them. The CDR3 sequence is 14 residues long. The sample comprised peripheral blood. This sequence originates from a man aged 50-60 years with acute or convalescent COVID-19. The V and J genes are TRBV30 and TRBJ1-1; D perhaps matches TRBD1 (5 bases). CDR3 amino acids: CAWSDPARDTEAFF. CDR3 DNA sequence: TGTGCCTGGAGTGACCCAGCCAGGGACACTGAAGCTTTCTTT.